A selection of T cell receptor beta chains follows, all from one sample in a study of cytomegalovirus exposure and HLA in healthy donors. The data were produced by immunoSEQ multiplex PCR, yet TCRdb's version contains in-frame clones alone and is incomplete. Of around 130,000 clones in the sample, roughly 9% are singletons; the top ten hold around 6%. The source material was PBMCs. Every receptor here comes from a woman aged 40 to 55 in good health and CMV-seropositive. CDR3s include the opening cysteine and the closing phenylalanine or tryptophan. Clone size is given for some rows only: seen once, a few or many times, or a class if the clone is expanded.

CDR3	V	size	J	length
CASSPWLGAESYGYTF	TRBV11-2	few	TRBJ1-2	16
CAWSPGQGNQPQHF	TRBV30	-	TRBJ1-5	14
CASSARRQGAGTEAFF	TRBV9	few	TRBJ1-1	16
CASSYTLRGANYGYTF	TRBV6-5	-	TRBJ1-2	16
CAWRPGLFLAGATTDTQYF	TRBV30	-	TRBJ2-3	19
CASSPTGTSNQPQHF	TRBV18	few	TRBJ1-5	15
CASRTDRGYEQYF	TRBV28	-	-	13
CASRRLAGESYEQYF	TRBV6-4	few	TRBJ2-7	15
CASMGQGAHEQYF	TRBV19	few	TRBJ2-7	13
CASSRRDRNTDTQYF	TRBV5-8	-	TRBJ2-3	15
CASSLDRNEKLFF	TRBV5-4	-	TRBJ1-4	13
CASSSLVRNYGYTF	TRBV4-1	few	TRBJ1-2	14
CASSPPGQGAVGYTF	TRBV18	few	TRBJ1-2	15
CASSQQGLIVHEQFF	TRBV11-2	few	TRBJ2-1	15
CAISVGTDDQPQHF	TRBV10-3	-	TRBJ1-5	14
CASGPRLQRGTNTGELFF	TRBV12-5	-	TRBJ2-2	18
CASSSRVSPYEQYF	TRBV5-4	few	TRBJ2-7	14
CASSMEGQGTDTIYF	TRBV18	-	TRBJ1-3	15
CSVVKGDSGLSDKQYF	TRBV29-1	-	TRBJ2-3	16
CASSPSVVSEAFF	TRBV18	few	TRBJ1-1	13
CASSIYREFGYTF	TRBV19	-	TRBJ1-2	13
CASSLLPSNTEAFF	TRBV5-1	few	TRBJ1-1	14
CASSWTGDNSPLHF	TRBV28	-	TRBJ1-6	14
CTSSRDRKTYEQYF	TRBV5-1	-	TRBJ2-7	14
CASSVVEETYGYTF	TRBV9	few	TRBJ1-2	14
CATSRDRVRGEMQYF	TRBV15	-	TRBJ2-7	15
CASTHRDRGNEQYF	TRBV7-9	-	TRBJ2-7	14
CASSSIQGLRNSPLHF	TRBV6-5	-	TRBJ1-6	16
CSVERGQGTTAGNTIYF	TRBV29-1	-	TRBJ1-3	17
CASTQPQPRNTEAFF	TRBV14	few	TRBJ1-1	15
CATSSSVTGDVQPQHF	TRBV15	few	TRBJ1-5	16
CASSLQGNTEAFF	TRBV14	-	TRBJ1-1	13
CASSLWAGGGNTEAFF	TRBV7-9	few	TRBJ1-1	16
CASKPPGTGSTGELFF	TRBV5-1	few	TRBJ2-2	16
CASSRNREQETQYF	TRBV18	-	TRBJ2-5	14
CASSLAEGRTEAFF	TRBV5-1	few	TRBJ1-1	14
CASSLSPGLAGEQFF	TRBV5-8	-	TRBJ2-1	15
CAWSVEAETQYF	TRBV30	few	TRBJ2-5	12
CAWKAQGAVKNQPQHF	TRBV30	few	TRBJ1-5	16
CAWSVGGSYEQYF	TRBV30	few	TRBJ2-7	13
CSVSPGTTYEQYF	TRBV29-1	few	TRBJ2-7	13
CAWSVETRTATDTQYF	TRBV30	-	TRBJ2-3	16
CASRNQRGGSYEQYF	TRBV19	few	TRBJ2-7	15
CASSPGQYEQYF	TRBV18	few	TRBJ2-7	12
CASSPGTRGYTF	TRBV5-6	few	TRBJ1-2	12
CASSFPSGGSTDTQYF	TRBV7-9	few	TRBJ2-3	16
CSVGTGSAGSIGGYTF	TRBV29-1	-	TRBJ1-2	16
CASSLTGSRFNIQYF	TRBV7-9	few	TRBJ2-4	15
CASSPSRSYEQYF	TRBV7-2	few	TRBJ2-7	13
CASSLAGQGWAVGYTF	TRBV5-1	few	TRBJ1-2	16
CASSSGGGSYNEQFF	TRBV28	few	TRBJ2-1	15
CASSLVGGQYEQYF	TRBV5-4	-	TRBJ2-7	14
CAWSGTGNRQETQYF	TRBV30	-	TRBJ2-5	15
CASSPDNSPLHF	TRBV2	many	TRBJ1-6	12
CASSLTGRDTEAFF	TRBV4-1	-	TRBJ1-1	14
CASRPLTSGTDTQYF	TRBV6-6	-	TRBJ2-3	15
CASSRDNSGANVLTF	TRBV6-5	-	TRBJ2-6	15
CASSLGQGHQPQHF	TRBV7-2	-	TRBJ1-5	14
CASSPRLAGHEQYF	TRBV27	-	TRBJ2-7	14